Included here is one TCR beta chain sequence, with context. This sample is drawn from a study of blood T cell repertoires in COVID-19. Across the whole study: The United States, Italy and Spain provided the acute and convalescent COVID-19 samples. Sample material is recorded as cDNA or gDNA derived from T cells, B-cell-depleted T cells, or PBMCs.

In the original analysis: Reference gene primers were amplified, and this amplification served to estimate nucleated cell counts. TCRdb keeps only in-frame clones here, not all; method: immunoSEQ multiplex PCR. D and trimming were read from the DNA, whereas the V and J calls and clone size are those reported in that table. Of some 200,000 clones listed, under 85% were seen once; the top ten hold 7.5% to 10%. The CDR3 is 14 residues long. The V gene end was trimmed by 4 bases and the J gene end by 11 bases; junction bases not matched to a gene: 11. Germline V gene data show CDR1 as MNHNY and CDR2 as SVGAGI (reference sequence).

V gene TRBV6-6 combines with J gene TRBJ1-1; 9 positions match TRBD1. This sequence was found in a woman aged 80 or older with acute or convalescent COVID-19. The sample was peripheral blood. CDR3: CASSFGGLDRGAFF. The CDR3 nucleotides read TGTGCCAGCAGTTTTGGGGGATTGGACAGGGGTGCTTTCTTT.